These 5 T cell receptor beta chains were sequenced from one sample in a study of cytomegalovirus exposure and HLA in healthy donors. PCR employed 60 Vbeta and 13 Jbeta primers. Profiled with immunoSEQ multiplex PCR; TCRdb holds only in-frame clones, not every one. In the table there are 93,000 or so clones, around 60% of which are singletons. The sequenced sample consisted of PBMCs. These receptors all stem from a woman aged 45-60 years in good health and CMV-seronegative.

The rearrangement uses TRBV6-1 and TRBJ2-2; 8 bases map to TRBD1. The junction had 7 bases not matched to a gene; V was cut back by 3 bases and J by 7 bases. CDR3 length: 15 amino acids. Germline CDR1 MNHNS, CDR2 SASEGT. CDR3 protein: CASSDGAGGFGELFF. CDR3 nucleotides: TGTGCCAGCAGTGACGGGGCAGGGGGCTTCGGGGAGCTGTTTTTT.

The CDR3 DNA sequence: TGCGCCAGCAGCTTGGTAACAGCTAGCGGGGGGGCCTACAATGAGCAGTTCTTC. Protein sequence: CASSLVTASGGAYNEQFF. This sequence joins TRBV5-1 and TRBJ2-1; 12 bases are shared with TRBD2. Unmatched junction bases numbered 6, after V lost 0 bases and J lost 2 bases. This CDR3 contains 18 residues. CDR1 and CDR2 (germline): SGHRS, YFSETQ.

The V and J genes are TRBV27 and TRBJ2-1; 8 bases are a match to TRBD2. CDR1 MNHEY and CDR2 SMNVEV come from the germline V gene (reference sequence). This CDR3 is 15 amino acids long. V shed 8 bases and J 5 bases; nucleotides not matched to a gene: 11. The CDR3 nucleotides are TGTGCCAGCCTCTTTTTGGCGGGAGGTAACAATGAGCAGTTCTTC. Translation gives CASLFLAGGNNEQFF.

This sequence joins TRBV7-2 and TRBJ2-7; 10 bases agree with TRBD2. This CDR3 comprises 14 residues. Unmatched junction bases numbered 1, after V lost 3 bases and J lost 2 bases. The germline V gene encodes CDR1 SGHTA and CDR2 FQGNSA. The CDR3 bases are TGTGCCAGCAGCTTGAGCGGGAGGGCCTACGAGCAGTACTTC. The encoded protein is CASSLSGRAYEQYF.

The chain employs TRBV5-1 and TRBJ2-3; 13 bases line up with TRBD2. Trimming at V came to 2 bases and at J to 0 bases, leaving 9 bases not matched to a gene. There are 19 residues in the CDR3. Germline V gene data show CDR1 as SGHRS and CDR2 as YFSETQ. CDR3 nucleotides: TGCGCCAGCAGCTTCGGCAATTCGGGACTAGCGGGAAGCACAGATACGCAGTATTTT. This codes for CASSFGNSGLAGSTDTQYF.